The clone carrying this TCR beta chain has only a few counts. Its antigen is as yet unknown. Every bit of the isolated RNA underwent reverse transcription, so sequencing read expressed TCRB transcripts. The method was immunoSEQ multiplex PCR; TCRdb's version includes in-frame clones alone and lacks a portion of them. This table holds roughly 730,000 clones, roughly 13% found once. Sorting based on CD45RO/CCR7/CD25/CD127/CD95/CD27 separated CD4+ naive, central memory, regulatory and stem cell-like memory cells. This sample is part of a study of beta chain features in type 1 diabetes. General study points: Small HLA sub-analyses could not settle whether HLA shapes TCRB rearrangement. Overrepresentation of cells with high TCR expression could result from cDNA sequencing. All four CD4+ subsets of Type 1 diabetes patients contained TCRB CDR3s that were moderately but significantly shorter. In type 1 diabetes patients, VDJ junctions had fewer insertions; deletions at these junctions were more frequent.

This TCR came from a man aged 18 to 30 with type 1 diabetes. Sequenced input: naive CD4+ T cells from blood.

The DNA of the CDR3 is TGCGCCAGCAGCCAAGGAACAGGCCCAGGCTATGGCTACACCTTC. As protein: CASSQGTGPGYGYTF. The V and J genes are TRBV4-1 and TRBJ1-2; the D gene is possibly TRBD1 (5 bases). Trimming left V 1 base short and J 4 bases short, with 13 bases between. This CDR3 has 15 amino acids. Germline CDR1 reads MGHRA; CDR2 reads YSYEKL.